The 19 T cell receptor beta chains reported below all come from one sample, sequenced in a study of T cell responses to AZD1222 COVID-19 vaccine. The data were produced by immunoSEQ multiplex PCR, yet TCRdb's version contains in-frame clones alone and is incomplete. The sample lists 190,000 or so clones, approximately 90% occurring once. The source was peripheral blood, collected 28 days after the second AZD1222 dose. These receptor sequences come from an adult who received the AZD1222 COVID-19 vaccine.

The rearrangement joins TRBV28 to TRBJ2-5, with D perhaps matching TRBD1 or TRBD2 (5 bases each). V gave up 5 bases and J gave up 3 bases, with 13 bases separating them. Germline loops: CDR1 MDHEN, CDR2 SYDVKM. This CDR3 comprises 14 residues. The CDR3 loop reads CASSLYGDEETQYF. The CDR3 DNA is TGTGCCAGCAGTCTCTACGGGGACGAAGAGACCCAGTACTTC.

This chain uses TRBV4-3 with TRBJ2-3; 8 bases fit TRBD2. Trimming cost V 1 base and J 2 bases; bases outside gene matches: 8. The germline V gene has CDR1 LGHNA and CDR2 YSLEER. The CDR3 spans 17 residues. The CDR3 protein is CASSQGPGLGTTDTQYF. The CDR3 DNA sequence: TGCGCCAGCAGCCAAGGGCCGGGACTAGGGACCACAGATACGCAGTATTTT.

The chain recombines TRBV6-5 with TRBJ1-1; 7 positions match TRBD1. The CDR3 consists of 13 residues. Germline trimming cut 7 bases from V and 7 bases from J; bases unmatched to any gene: 9. The germline V gene encodes CDR1 MNHEY and CDR2 SVGAGI. For the CDR3, the DNA is TGTGCCAGCACTATGACAGGGATCGGTGAAGCTTTCTTT. Protein product: CASTMTGIGEAFF.

The chain has TRBV19 and TRBJ2-7; D unresolved. Germline CDR1 is LNHDA and CDR2 is SQIVND (reference sequence). The CDR3 length is 13 residues. Trimming shortened V by 7 bases and J by 5 bases, and 15 bases separated the two germline ends. The CDR3 nucleotides are TGTGCCAGTAAAGGCTGGCCTCGGGACGAGCAGTACTTC. Its protein product is CASKGWPRDEQYF.

This chain links TRBV7-2 with TRBJ1-1, with D hard to call. In germline, CDR1 is SGHTA, CDR2 FQGNSA. The CDR3 consists of 13 residues. V was clipped by 2 bases and J by 1 base, with 5 bases between them. CDR3: CASSLNGNTEAFF. Here the CDR3 DNA reads TGTGCCAGCAGCTTAAACGGGAACACTGAAGCTTTCTTT.

Regarding this clone: Other DNA sequences from this sample encode an identical CDR3 as well. The rearrangement uses TRBV30 and TRBJ1-5, with D unclear. V shed 0 bases and J shed 5 bases, with 8 bases lying between them. Germline V gives CDR1 GTSNPN, CDR2 SVGIG (reference sequence). The CDR3 extends over 13 amino acids. The CDR3 reads CAWSVGLDQPQHF. In DNA, the CDR3 is TGTGCCTGGAGTGTAGGTCTAGATCAGCCCCAGCATTTT.

The chain couples TRBV5-4 to TRBJ2-5, with TRBD1 identical over 7 bases. Trimming at V came to 4 bases and at J to 2 bases, leaving 2 bases not matched to a gene. Germline assignment: CDR1 SGHNT and CDR2 YYREEE (reference sequence). The CDR3 totals 13 residues. In nucleotides, the CDR3 is TGTGCCAGCAGCCGGGACAGTCAAGAGACCCAGTACTTC. Translation: CASSRDSQETQYF. The full variable domain, in which reference TRBV5-4 and TRBJ2-5 provide the parts outside the CDR3, is ETGVTQSPTHLIKTRGQQVTLRCSSQSGHNTVSWYQQALGQGPQFIFQYYREEENGRGNFPPRFSGLQFPNYSSELNVNALELDDSALYLCASSRDSQETQYFGPGTRLLVL.

V gene TRBV5-4 combines with J gene TRBJ2-5; D ambiguous. Trimming removed 4 bases from V and 4 bases from J, with 14 bases in between. This CDR3 has 14 amino acids. Germline assignment: CDR1 SGHNT and CDR2 YYREEE (reference sequence). Here the CDR3 reads CASSLRITIETQYF. The CDR3 nucleotides read TGTGCCAGCAGCCTGCGAATCACTATAGAGACCCAGTACTTC. Full variable domain (missing parts from reference TRBV5-4 and TRBJ2-5): ETGVTQSPTHLIKTRGQQVTLRCSSQSGHNTVSWYQQALGQGPQFIFQYYREEENGRGNFPPRFSGLQFPNYSSELNVNALELDDSALYLCASSLRITIETQYFGPGTRLLVL.

This chain joins TRBV14 and TRBJ1-2; 9 nucleotides match TRBD1. The CDR3 sequence is 16 residues long. The V and J ends lost 4 bases and 5 bases, in that order; junction bases with no gene match: 11. The V gene's germline CDR1 is SGHDN and CDR2 FVKESK. The CDR3 loop reads CASSRDREAPLYGYTF. The CDR3 DNA is TGTGCCAGCAGCCGGGACAGGGAAGCTCCACTATATGGCTACACCTTC.

The chain links TRBV19 to TRBJ2-1; 8 bases line up with TRBD1. This CDR3 is built from 13 residues. The V gene end was trimmed by 5 bases and the J gene end by 6 bases; junction bases not matched to a gene: 3. Per germline, CDR1 LNHDA and CDR2 SQIVND (reference sequence). CDR3: CASSVDRGNEQFF. DNA for the CDR3: TGTGCCAGTAGTGTCGACAGGGGCAATGAGCAGTTCTTC.

A single count supports this clone. The rearrangement uses TRBV5-4 and TRBJ2-5; D is unclear. Trimming stripped 0 bases from V and 0 bases from J, with 6 bases between. CDR1 and CDR2 (germline): SGHNT, YYREEE (reference sequence). The CDR3 loop spans 14 amino acids. The CDR3 bases are TGTGCCAGCAGCTTGGATGGTTACCAAGAGACCCAGTACTTC. It encodes CASSLDGYQETQYF.

V gene TRBV4-1 combines with J gene TRBJ1-1, with 8 bases fitting TRBD1. V lost 3 bases, J lost 7 bases, and 10 bases stayed unmatched. The CDR3 covers 15 residues. Looked up from germline, CDR1 is MGHRA and CDR2 is YSYEKL. The CDR3 loop is CASSHVGQGNYEAFF. In DNA, the CDR3 is TGCGCCAGCAGCCACGTAGGACAGGGTAACTATGAAGCTTTCTTT.

The V call is TRBV30, the J call TRBJ1-1; TRBD1 agrees at 9 bases. The CDR3 runs 18 residues. The V gene end was trimmed by 0 bases and the J gene end by 3 bases; junction bases not matched to a gene: 14. The germline V gene has CDR1 GTSNPN and CDR2 SVGIG (reference sequence). CDR3 sequence (DNA): TGTGCCTGGAGTGTGGAAAATATAGAACAGGGGGCCGACACTGAAGCTTTCTTT. Protein sequence: CAWSVENIEQGADTEAFF.

The V gene is TRBV6-2 or TRBV6-3, the J gene TRBJ1-1; possibly TRBD1 for D (6 bases). Trimming shortened V by 5 bases and J by 3 bases, and 13 bases separated the two germline ends. This CDR3 is 14 amino acids long. The germline gives CDR1 MNHEY, CDR2 SVGEGT. In nucleotides, the CDR3 is TGTGCCAGCAGTCAGACTACAGGGTACACTGAAGCTTTCTTT. Its translation: CASSQTTGYTEAFF.

The rearrangement links TRBV19 to TRBJ2-2; D is perhaps TRBD2 (6 bases). The CDR3 covers 15 residues. The germline V gene encodes CDR1 LNHDA and CDR2 SQIVND (reference sequence). V lost 7 bases to trimming and J lost 0 bases, with 12 bases between them. CDR3 nucleotide sequence: TGTGCCAGTATCCCCCCGGGGGCGAACACCGGGGAGCTGTTTTTT. This translates into CASIPPGANTGELFF.

V usage is TRBV7-9 and J usage is TRBJ1-5; D not certain. The CDR3 has 15 residues. Trimming pared 4 bases from V and 0 bases from J, leaving 10 bases between. Looked up from germline, CDR1 is SEHNR and CDR2 is FQNEAQ (reference sequence). Here the CDR3 DNA reads TGTGCCAGCAGCTCTGACTACCATAGCAATCAGCCCCAGCATTTT. Its translation: CASSSDYHSNQPQHF. The full variable domain, rest sourced from reference TRBV7-9 and TRBJ1-5, is DTGVSQNPRHKITKRGQNVTFRCDPISEHNRLYWYRQTLGQGPEFLTYFQNEAQLEKSRLLSDRFSAERPKGSFSTLEIQRTEQGDSAMYLCASSSDYHSNQPQHFGDGTRLSIL.

V usage is TRBV7-6 and J usage is TRBJ2-7; possibly TRBD2 for D (5 bases). Per the germline V gene, CDR1 is SGHVS and CDR2 is FNYEAQ. Trimming took off 3 bases at V and 1 base at J, with 10 bases between the two ends. The CDR3 runs 14 residues. CDR3 sequence reads: CASSLYERSYEQYF. CDR3 DNA sequence: TGTGCCAGCAGCTTGTACGAGCGGTCCTACGAGCAGTACTTC. The variable domain in full, with the rest retrieved from reference TRBV7-6 and TRBJ2-7, is GAGVSQSPRYKVTKRGQDVALRCDPISGHVSLYWYRQALGQGPEFLTYFNYEAQQDKSGLPNDRFSAERPEGSISTLTIQRTEQRDSAMYRCASSLYERSYEQYFGPGTRLTVT.

The chain employs TRBV4-3 and TRBJ1-6, with TRBD1 matching over 7 bases. This CDR3 has 16 amino acids. V shed 2 bases and J 4 bases; nucleotides not matched to a gene: 5. The germline gives CDR1 LGHNA, CDR2 YSLEER. The CDR3 loop reads CASSQSGTAYNSPLHF. CDR3 DNA sequence: TGCGCCAGCAGCCAATCCGGGACAGCATATAATTCACCCCTCCACTTT.

CDR3 protein: CASSWTSGTADEQFF. CDR3 DNA: TGTGCCAGTAGTTGGACTAGCGGGACCGCCGATGAGCAGTTCTTC. V usage is TRBV19 and J usage is TRBJ2-1; 12 positions match TRBD2. Per the germline V gene, CDR1 is LNHDA and CDR2 is SQIVND (reference sequence). Losses at the gene ends were 5 bases for V and 8 bases for J; bases not matched to a gene: 7. This CDR3 region has 15 residues. The full variable domain, with the rest looked up from reference TRBV19 and TRBJ2-1, is DGGITQSPKYLFRKEGQNVTLSCEQNLNHDAMYWYRQDPGQGLRLIYYSQIVNDFQKGDIAEGYSVSREKKESFPLTVTSAQKNPTAFYLCASSWTSGTADEQFFGPGTRLTVL.